This T cell receptor beta chain emerged from a study of blood T cell repertoires in COVID-19. TCRdb keeps only in-frame clones here, not all; method: immunoSEQ multiplex PCR. This table holds about 68,000 clones, 84% found once. CDR3 length equals 18 residues. J gave up 4 bases and V 4 bases, and 14 bases lay outside the gene matches. Germline assignment: CDR1 MGHRA and CDR2 YSYEKL. V is TRBV4-1 and J is TRBJ2-1; 9 bases are shared with TRBD2. The specimen was peripheral blood. The source is a man in his fifties or sixties with active COVID-19. The CDR3 region is CASSRSPTRLAAYNEQFF. The CDR3 DNA reads as TGCGCCAGCAGCCGTTCCCCGACCCGACTAGCGGCTTACAATGAGCAGTTCTTC.